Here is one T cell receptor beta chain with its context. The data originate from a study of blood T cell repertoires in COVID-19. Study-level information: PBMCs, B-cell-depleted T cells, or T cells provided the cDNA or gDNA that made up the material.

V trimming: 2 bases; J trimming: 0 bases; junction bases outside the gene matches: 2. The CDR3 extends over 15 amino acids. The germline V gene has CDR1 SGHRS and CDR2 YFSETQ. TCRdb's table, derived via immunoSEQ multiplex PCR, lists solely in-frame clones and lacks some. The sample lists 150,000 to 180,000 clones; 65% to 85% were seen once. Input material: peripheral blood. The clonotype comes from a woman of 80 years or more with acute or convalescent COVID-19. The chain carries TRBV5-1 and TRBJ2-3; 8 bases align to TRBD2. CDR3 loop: CASSFLAGSTDTQYF. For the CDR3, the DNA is TGCGCCAGCAGCTTCCTAGCGGGCAGCACAGATACGCAGTATTTT.